This TCR beta chain was documented in a study of T cells in Graves' hyperthyroidism and ophthalmopathy. The definition of stable Graves' hyperthyroidism was no ophthalmopathy progression within 18 months. The hyperthyroidism patients had all been newly diagnosed, and their disease duration was under 2 months. Their ages ranged from 18 to 65 years. This clonotype showed up many times. TCR beta CDR3 regions were amplified from RNA. TCR CDR3 underwent first-round RT-PCR with the HTBI primer set. TCRdb reanalysed the multiplex PCR reads using MiXCR and keeps one entry per CDR3 protein. The table shows around 450,000 distinct CDR3 sequences, with approximately 14% occurring only once. CDR1 SGDLS and CDR2 YYNGEE come from the germline V gene. With V trimmed by 3 bases and J by 5 bases, 10 bases remained unmatched. The CDR3 covers 15 residues.

The chain carries TRBV9 and TRBJ2-5; 7 bases match TRBD2. This TCR derives from a woman aged 18-29 years with Graves' hyperthyroidism. The specimen sequenced was blood. Written as DNA, the CDR3 is TGTGCCAGCAGCGCCGCGGGGGACTGGGGCGAGACCCAGTACTTC. Translated: CASSAAGDWGETQYF.